A selection of T cell receptor beta chains follows, all from one sample in a study of T cell changes during pregnancy in multiple sclerosis. Generated by immunoSEQ multiplex PCR, the TCRdb table keeps only in-frame clones and is missing some. The profile shows around 100,000 clones, approximately 91% of them singletons. The material sequenced was peripheral blood, taken after pregnancy. These receptors were taken from a female donor with multiple sclerosis, enrolled in a pregnancy study. Each CDR3 is given with its conserved first and last residue. A D gene is named only where the DNA matches it firmly. Expanded clones are given a class, and other clones once, few, many or no size at all.

length	size	V	D	J	DNA	CDR3
15	.	TRBV9	.	TRBJ1-2	TGTGCCAGCAGCGTAGACAACCGAGGGAGCGATGGCTACACCTTC	CASSVDNRGSDGYTF
15	.	TRBV7-7	TRBD1	TRBJ2-7	TGTGCTAGCAGCACGGGGACAGGGGGCTCCTACGAGCAGTACTTC	CASSTGTGGSYEQYF
12	.	TRBV9	.	TRBJ1-2	TGTGCCAGCAGCAATGGACAGTATGGCTACACCTTC	CASSNGQYGYTF
15	once	TRBV13	TRBD2	TRBJ2-3	TGTGCCAGCAGCTTAGCGGGGGGGCCCACAGATACGCAGTATTTT	CASSLAGGPTDTQYF
13	.	TRBV27	.	TRBJ1-1	TGTGCCAGCAGTTTGAGGCAGAACACTGAAGCTTTCTTT	CASSLRQNTEAFF
17	once	TRBV30	TRBD1	TRBJ1-4	TGTGCCTGGAGTGCGTGGGACAGGCGCCTCTCTAATGAAAAACTGTTTTTT	CAWSAWDRRLSNEKLFF
14	.	TRBV5-1	.	TRBJ2-7	TGCGCCAGCAGCTTGGAGTGGGGGGTGGGCGAGCAGTACTTC	CASSLEWGVGEQYF
12	.	TRBV2	.	TRBJ1-1	TGTGCCAGCATGAGGGTATTCACTGAAGCTTTCTTT	CASMRVFTEAFF
18	.	TRBV25-1	.	TRBJ1-2	TGTGCCAGCAGTGAATCTCTCCAGGGCTTGGGACTCGATTATGGCTACACCTTC	CASSESLQGLGLDYGYTF
14	.	TRBV6-5	.	TRBJ2-7	TGTGCCAGCAGTTACGCAGGGGTGAACTACGAGCAGTACTTC	CASSYAGVNYEQYF
15	.	TRBV5-5	TRBD2	TRBJ2-3	TGTGCCAGCAGCGCGGGACTACAGACACCTGATACGCAGTATTTT	CASSAGLQTPDTQYF
15	once	TRBV21-1	.	TRBJ1-2	TGTGCCAGCAGCAATACCTGGGAGAGGAACTATGGCTACACCTTC	CASSNTWERNYGYTF
13	.	TRBV21-1	.	TRBJ1-2	TGTGCCAGCAGCAAACCCGTTGGAGAGCTCTACACCTTC	CASSKPVGELYTF
16	.	TRBV10-3	TRBD1	TRBJ2-7	TGTGCCATCAGTGAGCCACCGGGACAGCGAAACTACGAGCAGTACTTC	CAISEPPGQRNYEQYF
14	.	TRBV5-6	.	TRBJ2-7	TGTGCCAGCAGCTTGGCCCTAGCGACCTACGAGCAGTACTTC	CASSLALATYEQYF
18	.	TRBV7-8	TRBD2	TRBJ2-2	TGTGCCAGCAGCCAAGGACTAGCGGGGGGGCCGAGAACCGGGGAGCTGTTTTTT	CASSQGLAGGPRTGELFF
12	.	TRBV6-1	.	TRBJ1-2	TGTGCCAGCAGTGACAGGGTCTATGGCTACACCTTC	CASSDRVYGYTF
12	few	TRBV5-4	.	TRBJ1-1	TGTGCCAGCAGCTTCGGGTACACTGAAGCTTTCTTT	CASSFGYTEAFF
12	.	TRBV5-4	.	TRBJ1-1	TGTGCCAGCAGCAGGGGATATACTGAAGCTTTCTTT	CASSRGYTEAFF
18	.	TRBV6-1	.	TRBJ1-3	TGTGCCAGCAGTGAAGTAGTCCCGACAAGACCCGGAGGAAACACCATATATTTT	CASSEVVPTRPGGNTIYF
16	once	TRBV9	TRBD2	TRBJ2-1	TGTGCCAGCAGCGTAGCCAGCGGGGCCAACCGGGATGAGCAGTTCTTC	CASSVASGANRDEQFF
15	.	TRBV9	TRBD1	TRBJ2-2	TGTGCCAGCAGCCCAGGGGGTTCGAACACCGGGGAGCTGTTTTTT	CASSPGGSNTGELFF
17	.	TRBV5-4	.	TRBJ2-3	TGTGCCAGCAGCTTGCGCACAGGTCAAATGGGAACAGATACGCAGTATTTT	CASSLRTGQMGTDTQYF
15	.	TRBV6-6	.	TRBJ1-2	TGTGCCAGCAGCCACAAGACAGAGCCTACCTATGGCTACACCTTC	CASSHKTEPTYGYTF
15	.	TRBV14	.	TRBJ2-1	TGTGCCAGCAGCCAAACCATGTCCATCTTACGGGAGCAGTTCTTC	CASSQTMSILREQFF
15	once	TRBV5-1	.	TRBJ2-3	TGCGCCAGCAGCTTGGAGGCCGGGGTTGGCGATACGCAGTATTTT	CASSLEAGVGDTQYF
17	.	TRBV6-1	TRBD2	TRBJ2-1	TGTGCCAGCAGTGGGACTAGCGGGGGGGCGAACTACAATGAGCAGTTCTTC	CASSGTSGGANYNEQFF
15	.	TRBV7-8	.	TRBJ1-3	TGTGCCAGCAGCTTAAGGGGCCCCTCTGGAAACACCATATATTTT	CASSLRGPSGNTIYF
14	.	TRBV6-5	.	TRBJ2-5	TGTGCCAGCAGCCTCCGGGAGGGGGCTGAAACCCAGTACTTC	CASSLREGAETQYF
11	.	TRBV25-1	.	TRBJ1-1	TGTGCCAGCACCAGGGCAGGCGAAGCTTTCTTT	CASTRAGEAFF
15	.	TRBV18	.	TRBJ2-3	TGTGCCAGCTCACCACCAAACAGGGTGGTGGATACGCAGTATTTT	CASSPPNRVVDTQYF
15	once	TRBV15	.	TRBJ1-5	TGTGCCACCAGCAGAGGCCGGGAGGGCAATCAGCCCCAGCATTTT	CATSRGREGNQPQHF
16	.	TRBV9	TRBD1	TRBJ2-2	TGTGCCAGCAGCACCCTGGGACAGGGGATCACCGGGGAGCTGTTTTTT	CASSTLGQGITGELFF
13	few	TRBV7-2	TRBD1	TRBJ2-7	TGTGCCAGCAGCTCGACAGGGACCCACGAGCAGTACTTC	CASSSTGTHEQYF
15	.	TRBV5-5	TRBD1	TRBJ1-2	TGTGCCAGCAGCTTGACTACGGGACAGACACATGGCTACACCTTC	CASSLTTGQTHGYTF
15	.	TRBV2	.	TRBJ1-2	TGTGCCAGCAGTGTTTCCAGGGATTCTAACTATGGCTACACCTTC	CASSVSRDSNYGYTF
12	.	TRBV7-9	.	TRBJ2-7	TGTGCCAGCAGCTTAGTGGGGGGGACAATTTCTTTC	CASSLVGGTISF
13	once	TRBV5-1	.	TRBJ1-1	TGCGCCAGCAGTATCAGGGAGAACACTGAAGCTTTCTTT	CASSIRENTEAFF
16	.	TRBV7-8	TRBD1	TRBJ1-5	TGTGCCAGCAGCTTAGCGCTGGGACAGTCTAATCAGCCCCAGCATTTT	CASSLALGQSNQPQHF
14	.	TRBV10-3	.	TRBJ1-5	TGTGCCATCAGTGAAGAAATGGGTAAGGGGGCCCAGCATTTT	CAISEEMGKGAQHF
15	.	TRBV5-1	.	TRBJ1-2	TGCGCCAGCAGCCCACAGGACAGCCCCGACTATGGCTACACCTTC	CASSPQDSPDYGYTF
14	.	TRBV15	TRBD1	TRBJ1-5	TGTGCCACCAGCTTGACAGGGAACAATCAGCCCCAGCATTTT	CATSLTGNNQPQHF
15	.	TRBV7-9	.	TRBJ1-3	TGTGCCAGCAGCCCAGGACACCTCTCTGGAAACACCATATATTTT	CASSPGHLSGNTIYF
16	.	TRBV4-1	TRBD1	TRBJ1-3	TGCGCCAGCAGCGTAGACAGGGAATACTCTGGAAACACCATATATTTT	CASSVDREYSGNTIYF
14	.	TRBV4-2	.	TRBJ1-2	TGTGCCAGCAGCCGAGACCGTTCTAACTATGGCTACACCTTC	CASSRDRSNYGYTF
13	.	TRBV10-1	TRBD1	TRBJ1-2	TGCGCCAGCAGCCCGGACAGGGGAGGTGGCTACACCTTC	CASSPDRGGGYTF
16	.	TRBV10-3	.	TRBJ1-5	TGTGCCATCAGTGAGTTTGGGCAGTCACTCAATCAGCCCCAGCATTTT	CAISEFGQSLNQPQHF
17	.	TRBV7-2	TRBD2	TRBJ2-1	TGTGCCAGCAGCCCGGGACTAGCTAGGGGCTCCTACAATGAGCAGTTCTTC	CASSPGLARGSYNEQFF
16	once	TRBV15	.	TRBJ2-7	TGTGCCACCAGCGGGCTCGTACCTGGGGGCGGATACGAGCAGTACTTC	CATSGLVPGGGYEQYF
16	once	TRBV5-5	TRBD2	TRBJ2-7	TGTGCCAGCAGCGTCCAGCTAGCGGGGGGTCGTTACGAGCAGTACTTC	CASSVQLAGGRYEQYF
14	.	TRBV9	.	TRBJ2-7	TGTGCCAGCAGCGTAGAAGGGGGACCCTACGAGCAGTACTTC	CASSVEGGPYEQYF
15	.	TRBV5-1	.	TRBJ1-4	TGCGCCAGCAGCCCGGACAGCACCTTAAATGAAAAACTGTTTTTT	CASSPDSTLNEKLFF
15	.	TRBV5-1	TRBD1	TRBJ1-6	TGCGCCAGCAGCTTGGGCGGACAGGGGTATTCACCCCTCCACTTT	CASSLGGQGYSPLHF
12	.	TRBV11-3	.	TRBJ2-4	TGTGCCAGCAGCTTTGAAGGGGGCATTCAGTACTTC	CASSFEGGIQYF
12	.	TRBV27	.	TRBJ1-2	TGTGCCAGCAGTTTATACGGGGTAGGCTACACCTTC	CASSLYGVGYTF
12	.	TRBV9	.	TRBJ1-2	TGTGCCAGCAGCGCCCACATGGATGGCTACACCTTC	CASSAHMDGYTF
15	.	TRBV5-1	TRBD2	TRBJ2-5	TGCGCCAGCAGCTCTAGCGGGGGGGCAGGAGAGACCCAGTACTTC	CASSSSGGAGETQYF
13	.	TRBV18	.	TRBJ1-1	TGTGCCAGCTCACCATTAGGGGCCCCTGAAGCTTTCTTT	CASSPLGAPEAFF